One and the same sample provided the 5 T cell receptor beta chains below, sequenced in a study of T-cell reconstitution after alpha-beta-depleted transplantation in children. As it was prepared, the TCRbeta library received unique molecular identifiers. A single record per CDR3 protein comes from TCRdb applying MiXCR to the PCR reads. The sample holds about 360,000 distinct CDR3 sequences, 13% seen once. The sample was PBMCs, taken from the stem cell graft. All receptors come from a human donor who donated a stem cell graft to a child with Fanconi anemia.

At least ten counts were recorded for this clonotype. The chain links TRBV29-1 to TRBJ2-7; D not certain. The CDR3 spans 12 residues. The germline V and J ends were trimmed by 5 bases and 7 bases, with 15 bases remaining between them. Germline values: CDR1 SQVTM, CDR2 ANQGSEA. CDR3 nucleotides: TGCAGCGTTCGGGCAGCTATTCGGGAGCAGTACTTC. Translation: CSVRAAIREQYF.

The chain couples TRBV12-3 or TRBV12-4 to TRBJ1-4; 8 nucleotides align to TRBD1. Germline trimming cut 4 bases from V and 3 bases from J; bases unmatched to any gene: 7. This CDR3 has 16 amino acids. CDR3 sequence (DNA): TGTGCCAGCAGTTCCCTCCAGGGGGCGGCTAATGAAAAACTGTTTTTT. Translation: CASSSLQGAANEKLFF.

This clonotype was seen more than once but under ten times. The V gene is TRBV10-2, the J gene TRBJ2-7; D not certain. Germline lookup yields CDR1 WSHSY and CDR2 SAAADI. The CDR3 sequence is 14 residues long. The germline V and J ends were trimmed by 10 bases and 0 bases, with 16 bases remaining between them. The CDR3 loop reads CATKPGLSSYEQYF. Written as DNA, the CDR3 is TGCGCCACCAAGCCGGGTCTCAGCTCCTACGAGCAGTACTTC.

The chain recombines TRBV30 with TRBJ2-5; maybe TRBD1 (6 bases). Germline CDR1 reads GTSNPN; CDR2 reads SVGIG (reference sequence). Trimming pared 5 bases from V and 8 bases from J, leaving 18 bases between. This CDR3 is built from 13 residues. The DNA for the CDR3 is TGTGCCTGGGAAGGGACACGGCGCTCAACCCAGTACTTC. This translates into CAWEGTRRSTQYF.

Regarding this clonotype: A much more abundant neighbour one base away suggests this may be a read error. This likely comes from a read error, as the CDR3 has no conserved phenylalanine or tryptophan at its end. This chain links TRBV12-3 or TRBV12-4 with TRBJ1-2, with no clear D. The CDR3 extends over 13 amino acids. Trimming took 6 bases from V and 8 from J, leaving 16 bases between them. Written as DNA, the CDR3 is TGTGCCAGCAGCGCACAAGAATTGGGAGGCTACACCTCC. Translation: CASSAQELGGYTS.